This T cell receptor (beta chain) originates from a study of radiation and T cells in renal cell carcinoma. Time point of the sample: blood 4 weeks post-SBRT, at nephrectomy. Sample treatment: 15 Gy SBRT to primary tumor, nephrectomy 4 weeks later. V shed 4 bases and J shed 2 bases, with 14 bases lying between them. The CDR3 is 16 amino acids. From germline, CDR1 is MNHEY and CDR2 SVGAGI. Repertoires were generated with immunoSEQ multiplex PCR, while TCRdb's copy carries only in-frame clones and drops some. The sample holds tens of thousands of clones; around four fifths are singletons and the top ten take under 10%.

The chain has TRBV6-5 and TRBJ2-2, with no clear D. Source: blood, taken from a patient whose treatment included radiotherapy and nephrectomy. The TCR was taken from a man aged 45-65 years with renal cell carcinoma. CDR3 region: CASSSSWDGNTGELFF. CDR3 nucleotide sequence: TGTGCCAGCAGTTCCTCTTGGGATGGAAACACCGGGGAGCTGTTTTTT.